This T cell receptor (beta chain) came from a study of regulatory T cells in long-lasting Graves disease. The sample's time point: persistent/refractory GD, antithyroid drugs over 5 years with positive TRAb. Isolated PBMC RNA provided the starting material for the TCR library. Through Arm-PCR of CDR3 regions and iRepertoire HTBI primers, TCR beta libraries were built. TCRdb reprocessed the multiplex PCR reads via MiXCR and lists one record per CDR3 protein. The sample shows about 660,000 distinct CDR3 sequences, around 30% of them seen only once. This CDR3 has 12 amino acids. Trimming left V 10 bases short and J 8 bases short, with 17 bases between. CDR1 and CDR2 from the germline V gene are MDHEN and SYDVKM.

This TCR was sampled from a female donor with Graves disease. The sample here was peripheral blood mononuclear cells (PBMCs), taken when the disease was refractory, from a patient treated with antithyroid drugs. The chain is built from TRBV28 and TRBJ1-2; unclear D gene. The CDR3 sequence: CATQTGSGGYTF. In DNA form, the CDR3 reads TGTGCCACCCAGACGGGCTCGGGAGGCTACACCTTC.